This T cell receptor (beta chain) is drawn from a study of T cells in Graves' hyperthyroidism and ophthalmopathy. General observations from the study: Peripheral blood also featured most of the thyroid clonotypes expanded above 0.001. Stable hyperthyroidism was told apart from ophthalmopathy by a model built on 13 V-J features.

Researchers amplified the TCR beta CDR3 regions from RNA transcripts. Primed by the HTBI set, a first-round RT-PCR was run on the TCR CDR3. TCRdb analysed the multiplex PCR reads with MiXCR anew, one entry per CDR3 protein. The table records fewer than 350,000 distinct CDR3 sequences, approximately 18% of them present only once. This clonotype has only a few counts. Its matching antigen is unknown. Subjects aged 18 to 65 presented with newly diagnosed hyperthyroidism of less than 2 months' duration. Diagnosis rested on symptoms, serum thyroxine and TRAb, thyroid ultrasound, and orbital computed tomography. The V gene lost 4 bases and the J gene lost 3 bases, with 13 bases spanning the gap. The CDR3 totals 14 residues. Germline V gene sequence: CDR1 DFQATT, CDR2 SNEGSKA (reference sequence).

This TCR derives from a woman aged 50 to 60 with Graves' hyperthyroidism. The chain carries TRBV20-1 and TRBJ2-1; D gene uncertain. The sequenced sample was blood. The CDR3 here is CSANKFPIYNEQFF. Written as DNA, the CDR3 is TGCAGTGCTAATAAGTTCCCCATCTACAATGAGCAGTTCTTC.